This TCR beta chain was sequenced in a study of read filtering for tumor transcriptome and immune sequencing. Study background: Mean patient age was roughly 61 years, range roughly 40 to 80; approximately 17 male, some 14 female. Revised staging placed roughly eight patients in R-ISS I, some 17 in II, about seven in III. Per sample, TCR-region reads ranged about 3.5 to 11 million by IR-seq, 85 to 1273 by RNA-seq. Study findings and constraints: Sorted CD138-negative bone marrow cells were not purified T cells.

This clonotype was counted ten times or more. Its specificity is unknown. From approximately 430 ng of RNA, a library with molecular barcoded alpha/delta and beta/gamma adaptors was made. From the reads, TCRdb called clonotypes with MiXCR, one entry per CDR3 protein. The sample lists some 38,000 distinct CDR3 sequences; roughly an eighth were seen once. The germline CDR1 and CDR2 sequences are SGHAT and FQNNGV. This CDR3 spans 14 amino acids. Trimming removed 0 bases from V and 5 bases from J, with 10 bases in between. The rearrangement links TRBV11-2 to TRBJ2-5; D not resolved. This receptor was obtained from a donor at least 40 years old with multiple myeloma. Sample: a population of CD138-negative cells sorted from bone marrow. The CDR3 loop reads CASSLDWVVETQYF. The CDR3, as DNA: TGTGCCAGCAGCTTAGATTGGGTCGTCGAGACCCAGTACTTC.